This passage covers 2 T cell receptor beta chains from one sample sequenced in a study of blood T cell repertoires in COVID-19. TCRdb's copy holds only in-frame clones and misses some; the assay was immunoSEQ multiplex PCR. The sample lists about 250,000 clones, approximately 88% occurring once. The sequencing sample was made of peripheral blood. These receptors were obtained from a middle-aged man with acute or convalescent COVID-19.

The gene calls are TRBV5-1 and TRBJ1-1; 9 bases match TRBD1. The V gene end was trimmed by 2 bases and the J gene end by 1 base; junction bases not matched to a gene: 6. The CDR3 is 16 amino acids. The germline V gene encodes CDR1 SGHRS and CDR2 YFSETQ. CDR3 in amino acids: CASSFTGGSTNTEAFF. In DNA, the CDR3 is TGCGCCAGCAGCTTCACAGGGGGCAGTACGAACACTGAAGCTTTCTTT.

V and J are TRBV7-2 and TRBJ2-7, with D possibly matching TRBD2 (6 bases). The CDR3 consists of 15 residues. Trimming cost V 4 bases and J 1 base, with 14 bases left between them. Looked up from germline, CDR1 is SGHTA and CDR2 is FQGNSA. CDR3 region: CASSSKRAGSYEQYF. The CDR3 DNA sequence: TGTGCCAGCAGCTCCAAGCGGGCGGGTTCCTACGAGCAGTACTTC.